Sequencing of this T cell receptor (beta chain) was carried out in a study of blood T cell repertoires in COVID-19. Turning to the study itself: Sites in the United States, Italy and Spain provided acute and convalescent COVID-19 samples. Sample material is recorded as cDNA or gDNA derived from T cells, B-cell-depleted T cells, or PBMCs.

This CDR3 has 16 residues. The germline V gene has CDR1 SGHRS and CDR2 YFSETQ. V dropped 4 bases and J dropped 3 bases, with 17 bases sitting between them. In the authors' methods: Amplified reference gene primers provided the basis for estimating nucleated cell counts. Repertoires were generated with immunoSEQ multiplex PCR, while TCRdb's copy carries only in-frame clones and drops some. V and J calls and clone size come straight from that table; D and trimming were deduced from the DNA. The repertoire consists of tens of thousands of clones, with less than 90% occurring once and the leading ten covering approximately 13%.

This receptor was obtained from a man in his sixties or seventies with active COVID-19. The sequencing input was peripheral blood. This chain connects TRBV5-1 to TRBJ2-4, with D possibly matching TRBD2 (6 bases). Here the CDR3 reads CASSPRVGGDKNIQYF. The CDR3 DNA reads TGCGCCAGCAGCCCCCGGGTGGGAGGAGACAAAAACATTCAGTACTTC.